The clone carrying this TCR delta chain was detected a few times. This specimen belongs to a study of gamma-delta chains in newborns, infants, children. Study summary: Polyclonal expansion of innate γδ T cells after birth follows microbial exposure.

TCRdb redid clone calling on the reads using CATT. The table lists several thousand delta-chain clones, roughly 3.5% of them singletons. This CDR3 has 17 amino acids. Germline-derived CDR1 and CDR2 are GEAIGNYY and EKD. V was clipped by 2 bases and J by 8 bases; unmatched bases: 5. Sequences were obtained from blood. The chain couples TRDV2 to TRDJ3, with 13 nucleotides matching TRDD3. The TCR sequence derives from a child who was a newborn, infant or young child, either healthy, febrile or measles-vaccinated (not recorded which). For the CDR3, the DNA is TGTGCCTGTGACAAACTGGGGGATACGCGTAACACCCGACAGATGTTTTTC. Protein product: CACDKLGDTRNTRQMFF.